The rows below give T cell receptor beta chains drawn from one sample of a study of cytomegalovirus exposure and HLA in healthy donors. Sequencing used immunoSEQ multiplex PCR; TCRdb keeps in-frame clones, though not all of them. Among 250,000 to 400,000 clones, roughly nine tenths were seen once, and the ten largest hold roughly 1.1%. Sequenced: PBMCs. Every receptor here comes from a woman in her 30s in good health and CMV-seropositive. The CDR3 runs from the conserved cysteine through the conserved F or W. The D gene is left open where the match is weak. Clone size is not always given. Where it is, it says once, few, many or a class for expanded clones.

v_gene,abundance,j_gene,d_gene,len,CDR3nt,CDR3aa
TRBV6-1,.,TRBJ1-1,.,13,TGTGCCAGCAATGTACTCCTGAACACTGAAGCTTTCTTT,CASNVLLNTEAFF
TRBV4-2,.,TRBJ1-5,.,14,TGTGCCAGCAGCCAGTCCGAGGGATTTCAGCCCCAGCATTTT,CASSQSEGFQPQHF
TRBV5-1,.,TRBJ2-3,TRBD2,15,TGCGCCAGCAGCTTGGCAGCGGGAGTGTCAGATACGCAGTATTTT,CASSLAAGVSDTQYF
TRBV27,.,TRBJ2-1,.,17,TGTGCCAGCAGTTTATCCACTCCGGGTGTCCGGGTCGTTGAGCAGTTCTTC,CASSLSTPGVRVVEQFF
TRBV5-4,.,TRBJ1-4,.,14,TGTGCCAGCAGCTTGGCCTTGGGGGGGGAAAAACTGTTTTTT,CASSLALGGEKLFF
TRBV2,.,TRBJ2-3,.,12,TGTGCCAGCAGGGGAACAAGAGATACGCAGTATTTT,CASRGTRDTQYF
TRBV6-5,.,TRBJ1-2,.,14,TGTGCCAGCAGCCGTGGGGTAGGGAACTATGGCTACACCTTC,CASSRGVGNYGYTF
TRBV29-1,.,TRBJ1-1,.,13,TGCAGCGTTGAACCGTCATTGACCACTGAAGCTTTCTTT,CSVEPSLTTEAFF
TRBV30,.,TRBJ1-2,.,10,TGTGCCTGTTGGCTTTATGGCTACACCTTC,CACWLYGYTF
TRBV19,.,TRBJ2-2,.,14,TGTGCCAGTAGGATAGGGGGGGGCACCGGGGAGCTGTTTTTT,CASRIGGGTGELFF
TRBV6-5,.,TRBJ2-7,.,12,TGTGCCAGCAGTTACTCAGGCTATCAGCAGTACTTC,CASSYSGYQQYF
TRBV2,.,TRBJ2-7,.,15,TGTGCCAGCAGTGGAGACGGGAGAGGGCCCTACGAGCAGTACTTC,CASSGDGRGPYEQYF
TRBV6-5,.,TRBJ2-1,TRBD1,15,TGTGCCAGCACTGAGACCGGGACAGGGTACAATGAGCAGTTCTTC,CASTETGTGYNEQFF
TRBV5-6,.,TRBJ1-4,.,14,TGTGCCAGCAACGCAGGGTTTGCTAATGAAAAACTGTTTTTT,CASNAGFANEKLFF
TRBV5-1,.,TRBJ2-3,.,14,TGCGCCAGCCGCGCCGGGCTGGGGCCAGATACGCAGTATTTT,CASRAGLGPDTQYF
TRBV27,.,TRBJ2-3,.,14,TGTGCCAGCAGTCCGACCCCTAGCACAGATACGCAGTATTTT,CASSPTPSTDTQYF
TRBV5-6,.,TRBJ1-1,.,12,TGTGCCAGCACCATCATTCGAGGGGAAGCTTTCTTT,CASTIIRGEAFF
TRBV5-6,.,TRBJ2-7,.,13,TGTGCCAGCAGCTTGGTAGAGACCTACGAGCAGTACTTC,CASSLVETYEQYF
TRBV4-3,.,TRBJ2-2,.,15,TGCGCCAGCAGCCAGGACGCTCGGGGTCACGGGGAGCTGTTTTTT,CASSQDARGHGELFF
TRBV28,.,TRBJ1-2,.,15,TGTGCCAGCAGTTTACCAGGACAGTTCAACTATGGCTACACCTTC,CASSLPGQFNYGYTF
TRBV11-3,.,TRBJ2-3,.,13,TGTGCCAGCAGCCCCGCATCCACAGATACGCAGTATTTT,CASSPASTDTQYF
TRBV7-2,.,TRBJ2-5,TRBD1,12,TGTGCCAGCAGCAGGGACAGAGAGACCCAGTACTTC,CASSRDRETQYF
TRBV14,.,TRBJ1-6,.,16,TGTGCCAGCAGCCCATTGGAGTCGCGGAATAATTCACCCCTCCACTTT,CASSPLESRNNSPLHF
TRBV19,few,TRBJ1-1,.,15,TGTGCCAGTAGTGCCTACCCGACAGCGAACACTGAAGCTTTCTTT,CASSAYPTANTEAFF
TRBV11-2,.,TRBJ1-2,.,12,TGTGCCAGCAGCTTAGGGGGCCATGGCTACACCTTC,CASSLGGHGYTF
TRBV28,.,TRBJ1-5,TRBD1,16,TGTGCCAGCAGTTCGGCGGGGGGACAGAGCAATCAGCCCCAGCATTTT,CASSSAGGQSNQPQHF
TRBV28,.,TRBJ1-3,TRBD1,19,TGTGCCAGCAGTTTGGTGCAGGGGGCTTTGATGGGATCTGGAAACACCATATATTTT,CASSLVQGALMGSGNTIYF
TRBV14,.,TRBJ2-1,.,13,TGTGCCAGCAGCCAAGATCTTCTGGGGGCGGTGTTCTTC,CASSQDLLGAVFF
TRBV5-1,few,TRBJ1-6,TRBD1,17,TGCGCCAGCAGCTTGGGTGACAGGGAAACCTATAATTCACCCCTCCACTTT,CASSLGDRETYNSPLHF
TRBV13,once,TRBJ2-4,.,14,TGTGCCAGCAGCTTAGGACAGATGGTAAACATTCAGTACTTC,CASSLGQMVNIQYF
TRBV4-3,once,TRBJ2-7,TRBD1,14,TGCGCCAGCAGCCAAGATAACAGGGGATACGAGCAGTACTTC,CASSQDNRGYEQYF
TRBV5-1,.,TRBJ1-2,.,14,TGCGCCAGCAGCTTAACTCCAGGAGATTATGGCTACACCTTC,CASSLTPGDYGYTF
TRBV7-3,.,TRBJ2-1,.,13,TGTGCCAGCAGCCCGGACACTTACAATGAGCAGTTCTTC,CASSPDTYNEQFF
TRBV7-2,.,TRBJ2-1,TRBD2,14,TGTGCCAGCAACAGAGCGGGGCACGGAAATGAGCAGTTCTTC,CASNRAGHGNEQFF
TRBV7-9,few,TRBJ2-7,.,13,TGTGCCAGCAGCTTAGAGGCGAACTACGAGCAGTACTTC,CASSLEANYEQYF
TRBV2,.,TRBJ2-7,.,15,TGTGCCAGCAGTGAAGGGTTTTCTACTAATTACGAGCAGTACTTC,CASSEGFSTNYEQYF
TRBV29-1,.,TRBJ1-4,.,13,TGCAGCGTTGCTGCGGCAGCTCATGAAAAACTGTTTTTT,CSVAAAAHEKLFF
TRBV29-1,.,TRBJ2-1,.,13,TGCAGCGTTGATCCACCGCCCCTCGAGGAGCAGTTCTTC,CSVDPPPLEEQFF
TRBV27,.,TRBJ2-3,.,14,TGTGCCAGCAGTTTCGGCAGCCTAACAGATACGCAGTATTTT,CASSFGSLTDTQYF
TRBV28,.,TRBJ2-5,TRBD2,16,TGTGCCAGCAGTATTCGGACTAGCGGGAAGGAGGAGACCCAGTACTTC,CASSIRTSGKEETQYF